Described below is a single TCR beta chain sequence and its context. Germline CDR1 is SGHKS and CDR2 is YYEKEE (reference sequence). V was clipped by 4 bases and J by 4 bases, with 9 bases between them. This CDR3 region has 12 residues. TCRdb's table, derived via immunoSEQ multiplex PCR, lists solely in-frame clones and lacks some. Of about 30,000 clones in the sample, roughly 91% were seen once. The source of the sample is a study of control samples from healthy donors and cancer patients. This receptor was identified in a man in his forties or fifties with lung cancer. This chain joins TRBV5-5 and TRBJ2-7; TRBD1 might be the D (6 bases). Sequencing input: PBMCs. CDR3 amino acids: CASSPTGYEQYF. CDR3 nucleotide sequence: TGTGCCAGCAGCCCGACAGGTTACGAGCAGTACTTC.